This T cell receptor (beta chain) was documented in a study of blood T cell repertoires in COVID-19. Overall study: Samples of COVID-19 (acute and convalescent) were obtained from the United States, Italy and Spain.

J lost 0 bases, V lost 5 bases, and 4 bases had no gene match. The CDR3 contains 17 residues. Germline assignment: CDR1 LGHNT and CDR2 FRNRAP. How the authors handled the data: Quantification of nucleated cells was approximated via reference gene primer amplification. Only in-frame clones appear in the TCRdb table, and some are missing; sequencing was by immunoSEQ multiplex PCR. V and J calls and clone size are those listed in that table; D and trimming were worked out from the DNA. This sample has around 230,000 clones, with less than 90% found just once. Cohorts were assigned according to the clinical history that participants reported.

V is TRBV12-5 and J is TRBJ1-6; 10 bases are shared with TRBD1. Sequencing input: PBMCs or T cells enriched from blood (not recorded which). This sequence originates from a woman aged 30 to 39 who had recovered from COVID-19. The CDR3 region has the DNA TGTGCTAGTGGTGTGGGACAGGGGTCCTCCTATAATTCACCCCTCCACTTT. Translated, it gives CASGVGQGSSYNSPLHF. Full variable domain (remainder filled in from reference TRBV12-5 and TRBJ1-6): DARVTQTPRHKVTEMGQEVTMRCQPILGHNTVFWYRQTMMQGLELLAYFRNRAPLDDSGMPKDRFSAEMPDATLATLKIQPSEPRDSAVYFCASGVGQGSSYNSPLHFGNGTRLTVT.